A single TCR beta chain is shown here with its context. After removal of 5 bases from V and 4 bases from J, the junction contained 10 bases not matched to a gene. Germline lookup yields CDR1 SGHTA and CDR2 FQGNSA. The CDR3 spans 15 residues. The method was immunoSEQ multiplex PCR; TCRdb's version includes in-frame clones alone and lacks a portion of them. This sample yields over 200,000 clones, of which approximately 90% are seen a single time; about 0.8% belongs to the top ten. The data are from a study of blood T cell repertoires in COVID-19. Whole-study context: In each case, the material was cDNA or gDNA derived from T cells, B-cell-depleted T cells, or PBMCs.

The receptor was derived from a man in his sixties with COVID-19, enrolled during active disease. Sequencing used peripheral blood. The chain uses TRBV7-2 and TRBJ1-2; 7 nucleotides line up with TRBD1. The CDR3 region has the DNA TGTGCCAGCAGCCCCGTCACAGGGGTTGGCTATGGCTACACCTTC. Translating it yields CASSPVTGVGYGYTF.